This T cell receptor beta chain was sequenced in a study of blood T cell repertoires in COVID-19. As for the study in general: Spain, Italy and the United States supplied samples that represented acute and convalescent COVID-19. The analysed material was cDNA or gDNA that came from T cells, B-cell-depleted T cells, or PBMCs.

In the original analysis: Amplification with reference gene primers provided the estimates of nucleated cell counts. Generated by immunoSEQ multiplex PCR, the TCRdb table keeps only in-frame clones and is missing some. That table gives V, J and clone size, and the DNA gave D and trimming. Among roughly 29,000 clones, more than 70% were seen once, and the ten largest hold 9% to 10%. Sequencing was done on a sample of peripheral blood. The clonotype comes from a man older than 75 with active COVID-19.

The CDR3 region is CASSLAPGQERGYTF. DNA for the CDR3: TGCGCCAGCAGCTTGGCCCCAGGACAGGAACGTGGCTACACCTTC. This chain joins TRBV5-1 and TRBJ1-2, with TRBD1 identical over 7 bases. V lost 0 bases to trimming and J lost 7 bases; unmatched junction nucleotides: 9. This CDR3 spans 15 amino acids. Per the germline V gene, CDR1 is SGHRS and CDR2 is YFSETQ.